What follows are 21 T cell receptor beta chains derived from one specimen sequenced in a study of T-cell memory formation after mild COVID-19. TCRdb fed the 5' RACE reads into MiXCR, producing one record per CDR3 protein. The sample has 30,000 to 45,000 distinct CDR3 sequences; approximately 10% are singletons. Sequencing was done on a sample of PBMCs or a T cell subset sorted from them (not recorded which). The receptor set was obtained from a man aged 18 to 29 who had mild COVID-19 (a few samples of this study predate the infection). Cell type and time point are not known.

This clonotype was seen more than once but under ten times. V usage is TRBV5-1 and J usage is TRBJ1-2, with TRBD1 matching over 8 bases. Germline V gene lookup returns CDR1 SGHRS and CDR2 YFSETQ. V was pared by 0 bases and J by 7 bases, with 5 bases of the junction left unmatched. The CDR3 extends over 14 amino acids. The CDR3 spells CASSLGQGHGGYTF. The CDR3 DNA is TGCGCCAGCAGCTTGGGACAGGGGCACGGTGGCTACACCTTC.

This clonotype came up many times. The J gene is TRBJ2-3, the V gene TRBV7-3; D uncertain. The CDR3 runs to 14 residues. V lost 5 bases to trimming and J lost 4 bases, with 13 bases between them. The germline V gene has CDR1 SGHTA and CDR2 FQGTGA. The CDR3 spells CASSPGPPPDTQYF. CDR3 in DNA: TGTGCCAGCAGCCCCGGTCCCCCGCCAGATACGCAGTATTTT.

The sample holds a few counts of this clonotype. V gene TRBV6-2 or TRBV6-3 combines with J gene TRBJ2-7; tentative D call: TRBD1 (7 bases). The CDR3 covers 13 residues. From germline, CDR1 is MNHEY and CDR2 SVGEGT. Trimming pared 7 bases from V and 4 bases from J, leaving 14 bases between. CDR3 loop: CASTPTGRYEQYF. In DNA form, the CDR3 reads TGTGCCAGCACCCCGACAGGGAGGTACGAGCAGTACTTC.

This clonotype was picked up many times. The rearrangement uses TRBV28 and TRBJ1-2; possibly TRBD1 for D (6 bases). Germline assignment: CDR1 MDHEN and CDR2 SYDVKM. V lost 8 bases and J lost 2, with 9 bases in between. The CDR3 covers 12 residues. The DNA for the CDR3 is TGTGCCAGCGAAGACAGGAACTATGGCTACACCTTC. As protein: CASEDRNYGYTF.

This clonotype was counted at least ten times. This chain uses TRBV25-1 with TRBJ2-1; D may be TRBD1 (6 bases). The CDR3 is 18 residues long. Germline CDR1 and CDR2: MGHDK and SYGVNS. The ends were cut back, 3 bases at V and 3 bases at J, with 21 bases in the middle. The CDR3 region has the DNA TGTGCCAGCAGTGATCTGGACAGCCGCCAGGGCGGCTACAATGAGCAGTTCTTC. Protein product: CASSDLDSRQGGYNEQFF.

This clonotype was counted ten times or more. The chain uses TRBV6-2 or TRBV6-3 and TRBJ2-1, with 12 bases fitting TRBD2. Germline V gene sequence: CDR1 MNHEY, CDR2 SVGEGT. The CDR3 loop spans 15 amino acids. Germline trimming cut 0 bases from V and 6 bases from J; bases unmatched to any gene: 0. The DNA of the CDR3 is TGTGCCAGCAGTTACTCACTAGCGGGGGGCAATGAGCAGTTCTTC. It is translated as CASSYSLAGGNEQFF.

This clonotype was recorded at least ten times. The V gene is TRBV5-1, the J gene TRBJ2-7; 9 bases are shared with TRBD2. In germline, CDR1 is SGHRS, CDR2 YFSETQ. The CDR3 has 16 residues. V gave up 0 bases and J gave up 1 base; unmatched junction bases: 5. The CDR3, as DNA: TGCGCCAGCAGCTTGGGTAGCGGGGGACTTTCCTACGAGCAGTACGTC. Translation: CASSLGSGGLSYEQYV.

This clonotype came up many times. The rearrangement joins TRBV6-5 to TRBJ1-2; weak D call: TRBD1 (5 bases). The germline V gene has CDR1 MNHEY and CDR2 SVGAGI. CDR3 length: 14 residues. The V end lost 0 bases, the J end lost 4 bases, and 9 bases lay between the germline ends. CDR3 residues: CASSYSGDPYGYTF. In DNA, the CDR3 is TGTGCCAGCAGTTACTCGGGGGACCCCTATGGCTACACCTTC.

As to this clonotype: One base away lies a much larger clone, so this may be a sequencing read error. The CDR3 nucleotides read TGTGCCAGACTGGCGCCCAACAATGAGCAGTTCTTC. It is translated as CARLAPNNEQFF. This rearrangement joins TRBV27 to TRBJ2-1; D unresolved. The CDR3 loop spans 12 amino acids. From germline, CDR1 is MNHEY and CDR2 SMNVEV (reference sequence). V gave up 9 bases and J gave up 5 bases, with 11 bases separating them.

In this sample, this clonotype turned up many times. The chain combines TRBV7-3 with TRBJ2-7; 7 bases line up with TRBD2. CDR3 length equals 13 residues. CDR1 SGHTA and CDR2 FQGTGA come from the germline V gene. V was pared by 6 bases and J by 6 bases, with 8 bases of the junction left unmatched. The CDR3: CASSRDYRGEQYV. In DNA, the CDR3 is TGTGCCAGCAGTAGGGACTATAGGGGCGAGCAGTACGTC.

This clonotype was observed many times. The V call is TRBV7-2, the J call TRBJ2-5; D unresolved. This CDR3 contains 14 residues. V shed 5 bases and J shed 5 bases, with 15 bases lying between them. CDR1 and CDR2 from the germline V gene are SGHTA and FQGNSA. CDR3 sequence (DNA): TGTGCCAGCAGCCCTGGCGAGGTTCGGGAGACCCAGTACTTC. It yields the protein CASSPGEVRETQYF.

The table lists this clonotype with many counts. The V call is TRBV4-2, the J call TRBJ2-7; 12 bases are shared with TRBD2. CDR3 length equals 15 residues. After removal of 1 base from V and 2 bases from J, the junction contained 0 bases not matched to a gene. The germline V gene encodes CDR1 LGHNA and CDR2 YNFKEQ. The CDR3 region has the DNA TGTGCCAGCAGCCAAGGACTAGCGGGGGCCTACGAGCAGTACTTC. Its translation is CASSQGLAGAYEQYF.

Only one count was recorded for this clonotype. The CDR3 here is CASSLLGYEQFF. CDR3 DNA sequence: TGTGCCAGCAGCTTGCTAGGATACGAGCAGTTCTTC. This chain connects TRBV5-5 to TRBJ2-1; D not certain. Trimming shortened V by 1 base and J by 10 bases, and 9 bases separated the two germline ends. From germline, CDR1 is SGHKS and CDR2 YYEKEE (reference sequence). The CDR3 spans 12 residues.

This clonotype was detected many times. The chain joins TRBV20-1 to TRBJ2-2; no definite D call. Looked up from germline, CDR1 is DFQATT and CDR2 is SNEGSKA (reference sequence). The CDR3 covers 13 residues. Trimming pared 5 bases from V and 0 bases from J, leaving 7 bases between. In DNA form, the CDR3 reads TGCAGTGCTTGGACCACGAACACCGGGGAGCTGTTTTTT. This codes for CSAWTTNTGELFF.

At least ten counts were recorded for this clonotype. This chain joins TRBV10-3 and TRBJ1-4, with D tentatively TRBD1 (5 bases). Trimming left V 10 bases short and J 4 bases short, with 13 bases between. The length of the CDR3 is 13 residues. CDR1 is ENHRY, CDR2 SYGVKD, per germline. The CDR3 bases are TGTGCCAGCCTCAGGGATCTTAATGAAAAACTGTTTTTT. This codes for CASLRDLNEKLFF.

Many counts were recorded for this clonotype. The J gene is TRBJ2-2, the V gene TRBV5-1, with D perhaps TRBD1 (5 bases). The CDR3 has 14 amino acids. V was cut by 0 bases and J by 8 bases, with 11 bases left in between. Germline V gives CDR1 SGHRS, CDR2 YFSETQ. The CDR3 DNA reads as TGCGCCAGCAGCTTGGGCAGGGCAACGGGGGAGCTGTTTTTT. Its translation: CASSLGRATGELFF.

On this clonotype itself: A much larger clone sits a single nucleotide away, making a read error possible. The chain has TRBV6-6 and TRBJ2-7; D is perhaps TRBD2 (5 bases). This CDR3 has 15 amino acids. Germline V CDR1 and CDR2: MNHNY, SVGAGI (reference sequence). With 6 bases removed from V and 2 bases from J, the gap between germline ends came to 17 bases. Here the CDR3 reads CASRTPDGGTYEQYV. CDR3 DNA sequence: TGTGCCAGCAGGACCCCGGACGGAGGTACCTACGAGCAGTACGTC.

A few counts support this clonotype. V is TRBV6-2 or TRBV6-3 and J is TRBJ1-1, with 10 bases matching TRBD1. Trimming at V came to 4 bases and at J to 7 bases, leaving 6 bases not matched to a gene. The CDR3 has 14 residues. The V gene's germline CDR1 is MNHEY and CDR2 SVGEGT. In DNA, the CDR3 is TGTGCCAGCAGTTGGGACAGGGGAACAAATGAAGCTTTCTTT. Its protein is CASSWDRGTNEAFF.

The genes are TRBV20-1 and TRBJ2-1, with 9 bases that match TRBD2. Germline trimming cut 8 bases from V and 7 bases from J; bases unmatched to any gene: 12. The CDR3 is 14 residues long. From germline, CDR1 is DFQATT and CDR2 SNEGSKA (reference sequence). In nucleotides, the CDR3 is TGCAGTTCCAGGAGGGCGGGAGGGAGTAATGAGCAGTTCTTC. This gives the protein CSSRRAGGSNEQFF.

This clonotype was observed at least ten times. The V gene is TRBV6-4, the J gene TRBJ2-3; 10 bases map to TRBD2. Trimming took 0 bases from V and 4 from J; bases not matched to a gene: 4. CDR3 length: 16 residues. Germline V CDR1 and CDR2: MRHNA, SNTAGT. CDR3 nucleotide sequence: TGTGCCAGCAGTGACTCGGCTAGCGGGGGAGCAGATACGCAGTATTTT. It translates to CASSDSASGGADTQYF.

This clonotype was counted a few times. This chain links TRBV4-2 with TRBJ1-1, with D unresolved. Germline assignment: CDR1 LGHNA and CDR2 YNFKEQ. Trimming shortened V by 0 bases and J by 6 bases, and 14 bases separated the two germline ends. This CDR3 has 15 amino acids. The CDR3 loop is CASSQDMESYAEAFF. CDR3 sequence (DNA): TGTGCCAGCAGCCAAGATATGGAGTCATACGCTGAAGCTTTCTTT.